These 32 T cell receptor beta chains originate from one sample sequenced in a study of shared clonotypes between healthy human individuals. Generated by immunoSEQ multiplex PCR, the TCRdb table keeps only in-frame clones and is missing some. The sample consists of under 1,100,000 clones, under 80% of them appearing once. Specimen: memory CD4+ T cells sorted from blood. Subset indicated: CD45RA-negative fraction. The receptor source for this set is a man between 18 and 29 years old in good health.

The V call is TRBV19, the J call TRBJ1-2, with 9 positions matching TRBD1. Germline values: CDR1 LNHDA, CDR2 SQIVND (reference sequence). This CDR3 is built from 12 residues. V lost 7 bases to trimming and J lost 7 bases; unmatched junction nucleotides: 4. The CDR3 loop is CASMADRGGYTF. The DNA for the CDR3 is TGTGCCAGTATGGCGGACAGGGGTGGCTACACCTTC.

The V gene is TRBV5-1, the J gene TRBJ2-5, with 8 bases identical to TRBD1. This CDR3 is 15 amino acids long. Germline values: CDR1 SGHRS, CDR2 YFSETQ. The ends lost 2 bases at V and 0 bases at J; junction bases unmatched: 3. This CDR3 is CASSLTGGNQETQYF. The CDR3 DNA follows: TGCGCCAGCAGCTTAACAGGGGGGAACCAAGAGACCCAGTACTTC.

As concerns this clone: A read error is the likely source, as a far larger clone sits one nucleotide away. Other nucleotide sequences from this sample produce the same CDR3. This chain connects TRBV11-2 to TRBJ2-7; D remains unclear. The CDR3 has 14 amino acids. The germline V gene has CDR1 SGHAT and CDR2 FQNNGV. In nucleotides, the CDR3 is TGTGCCAGCAGCTTAGACCCCAGCTCCTACGAGCAGTACTTT. This sequence encodes CASSLDPSSYEQYF.

About this clone: This clone may be a read error of a much larger clone one base away. This chain connects TRBV6-5 to TRBJ2-7; maybe TRBD1 (6 bases). The germline V gene encodes CDR1 MNHEY and CDR2 SVGAGI. V was clipped by 0 bases and J by 0 bases, with 9 bases between them. This CDR3 is 15 amino acids long. The CDR3 is CASSYSADSSYEQYF. CDR3 DNA: TGTGCCAGCAGTTACTCGGCGGACAGCTCCTACGAGCAGTACTTC.

The chain carries TRBV6-1 and TRBJ1-5; D is uncertain. V lost 1 base and J lost 4, with 11 bases in between. The CDR3 spans 15 residues. Germline-derived CDR1 and CDR2 are MNHNS and SASEGT. The CDR3 loop is CASSEEAGRNQPQHF. CDR3 coding DNA: TGTGCCAGCAGTGAAGAGGCAGGAAGGAATCAGCCCCAGCATTTT.

There are many counts of this clone. CDR3 in DNA: TGCGCCAGCAGCTTATGGGGGGACGAGGAAATTAGCAATCAGCCCCAGCATTTT. It specifies CASSLWGDEEISNQPQHF. This chain links TRBV5-1 with TRBJ1-5; weak D call: TRBD1 (5 bases). The germline gives CDR1 SGHRS, CDR2 YFSETQ. This CDR3 is built from 18 residues. Trimming left V 2 bases short and J 0 bases short, with 18 bases between.

The genes are TRBV5-8 and TRBJ1-4, with 9 nucleotides matching TRBD1. The J segment lost 6 bases and the V segment lost 1 base, leaving 4 bases of the junction unmatched. The CDR3 contains 15 residues. Per germline, CDR1 SGHTS and CDR2 YDEGEE. CDR3 residues: CASSLSGQGHEKLFF. DNA for the CDR3: TGTGCCAGCAGCTTGTCGGGACAGGGCCATGAAAAACTGTTTTTT.

V and J are TRBV5-6 and TRBJ2-3; tentatively, D is TRBD1 (5 bases). CDR1 is SGHDT and CDR2 is YYEEEE in the germline V gene. The CDR3 spans 17 residues. V was cut by 3 bases and J by 0 bases, with 17 bases left in between. The CDR3 DNA reads as TGTGCCAGCAGCTCTCGAATCAGGGCGGTTAGCACAGATACGCAGTATTTT. This gives the protein CASSSRIRAVSTDTQYF.

The V gene is TRBV19, the J gene TRBJ2-1, with D possibly being TRBD1 or TRBD2 (5 bases each). Germline CDR1 and CDR2: LNHDA and SQIVND (reference sequence). There are 13 residues in the CDR3. V was clipped by 5 bases and J by 4 bases, with 9 bases between them. CDR3 sequence (DNA): TGTGCCAGTAGTGTGGGACGGTACAATGAGCAGTTCTTC. Its protein product is CASSVGRYNEQFF.

A note on this clone: At one boundary the junction diverges from the germline segment, which might be a read error. J is TRBJ2-5 and V is TRBV9; possibly TRBD1 or TRBD2 for D (6 bases each). Per the germline V gene, CDR1 is SGDLS and CDR2 is YYNGEE. The CDR3 length is 13 residues. The CDR3 DNA is TGTGCCAGCAGCGTAGATGGTCTCGGGGGCTGGGACTTC. Translation: CASSVDGLGGWDF.

DNA for the CDR3: TGTGCCAGCAGCGATAGCGGGAGGCTCCTCGAGCAGTACTTC. Translating it yields CASSDSGRLLEQYF. V and J are TRBV5-8 and TRBJ2-7; 10 nucleotides match TRBD2. V gave up 4 bases and J gave up 6 bases; unmatched junction bases: 7. The CDR3 is 14 residues long. CDR1 is SGHTS, CDR2 YDEGEE, per germline.

This clone was seen a handful of times. Other DNA sequences of this sample code for an identical CDR3. This chain uses TRBV19 with TRBJ1-5; 10 nucleotides match TRBD1. Trimming cost V 3 bases and J 2 bases; bases outside gene matches: 4. The CDR3 consists of 16 residues. From germline, CDR1 is LNHDA and CDR2 SQIVND (reference sequence). CDR3 amino acids: CASSIGTGAGNQPQHF. DNA of the CDR3: TGTGCCAGTAGTATCGGGACAGGGGCAGGCAATCAGCCCCAGCATTTT.

J is TRBJ2-1 and V is TRBV6-4; D remains ambiguous. CDR3 length equals 16 residues. Trimming left V 8 bases short and J 5 bases short, with 22 bases between. Germline CDR1 and CDR2: MRHNA and SNTAGT. The CDR3 nucleotides read TGTGCCAGCCTGACTCACGGGTGTCCCATGGACAATGAGCAGTTCTTC. Translating gives CASLTHGCPMDNEQFF.

Of note for this clone: This same CDR3 is encoded by further DNA sequences in the sample. The chain employs TRBV11-2 and TRBJ2-1; D gene unclear. Trimming took 3 bases from V and 7 from J, leaving 4 bases between them. CDR3 length equals 11 residues. Germline V CDR1 and CDR2: SGHAT, FQNNGV. CDR3 sequence reads: CASSLRNEQFF. CDR3 DNA sequence: TGTGCCAGCAGCTTGAGAAATGAGCAGTTCTTC.

This clone has just one count. The chain carries TRBV5-1 and TRBJ1-4; no firm D call. This CDR3 region has 14 residues. V was cut by 4 bases and J by 0 bases, with 7 bases left in between. CDR1 is SGHRS, CDR2 YFSETQ, per germline. Here the CDR3 DNA reads TGCGCCAGCAGCCAAACAGCAACTAATGAAAAACTGTTTTTT. Translated: CASSQTATNEKLFF.

The chain has TRBV19 and TRBJ1-1; TRBD1 is a possible D gene (5 bases). The germline V gene has CDR1 LNHDA and CDR2 SQIVND (reference sequence). The CDR3 spans 11 residues. V gave up 10 bases and J gave up 4 bases, with 10 bases separating them. The CDR3 sequence: CATRGSTEAFF. CDR3 sequence (DNA): TGTGCCACCCGGGGGTCCACTGAAGCTTTCTTT.

The V call is TRBV11-2, the J call TRBJ2-5; D not resolved. V lost 0 bases and J 2 bases, leaving 10 bases between the germline ends. From germline, CDR1 is SGHAT and CDR2 FQNNGV. The CDR3 is 15 residues long. The CDR3 region is CASSLDGSRQETQYF. CDR3 DNA: TGTGCCAGCAGCTTAGATGGTAGCAGACAAGAGACCCAGTACTTC.

To note about this clone: A far more abundant clone sits one base away, making this likely a read error. This rearrangement joins TRBV5-1 to TRBJ2-1, with 8 bases identical to TRBD2. The CDR3 runs to 14 residues. Germline values: CDR1 SGHRS, CDR2 YFSETQ. J gave up 5 bases and V 4 bases, and 5 bases lay outside the gene matches. In DNA form, the CDR3 reads TGCGCCAGCAGCCCCGGGACTAGGGACAATGAGCAGTTCTTC. It codes for CASSPGTRDNEQFF. The full variable domain, with the rest looked up from reference TRBV5-1 and TRBJ2-1, is KAGVTQTPRYLIKTRGQQVTLSCSPISGHRSVSWYQQTPGQGLQFLFEYFSETQRNKGNFPGRFSGRQFSNSRSEMNVSTLELGDSALYLCASSPGTRDNEQFFGPGTRLTVL.

The chain carries TRBV5-1 and TRBJ2-2; 9 bases map to TRBD2. The trim removed 4 bases at V and 6 bases at J, leaving 7 bases unmatched. CDR3 length equals 15 residues. Germline CDR1 reads SGHRS; CDR2 reads YFSETQ. CDR3 in amino acids: CASSQTSGLAGELFF. As DNA, the CDR3 is TGCGCCAGCAGCCAAACTAGCGGGTTGGCCGGGGAGCTGTTTTTT.

This clone was observed a handful of times. This chain links TRBV7-9 with TRBJ2-5, with 9 bases lining up with TRBD1. The junction had 9 bases not matched to a gene; V was cut back by 6 bases and J by 7 bases. From germline, CDR1 is SEHNR and CDR2 FQNEAQ (reference sequence). The CDR3 contains 14 residues. CDR3 protein: CASRTGDRDGTQYF. The DNA for the CDR3 is TGTGCCAGCAGGACCGGGGACAGGGACGGGACCCAGTACTTC.

The genes are TRBV15 and TRBJ1-6, with unresolved D. CDR1 is LNHNV and CDR2 is YYDKDF in the germline V gene (reference sequence). The CDR3 extends over 13 amino acids. V gave up 3 bases and J gave up 7 bases, with 7 bases separating them. The CDR3: CATSRRQNSPLHF. Here the CDR3 DNA reads TGTGCCACCAGCAGGCGTCAGAATTCACCCCTCCACTTT.

This clone has only a few counts. The chain has TRBV28 and TRBJ1-3, with no clear D. The CDR3 is 15 amino acids. V gave up 3 bases and J gave up 2 bases, with 11 bases separating them. Germline V gene lookup returns CDR1 MDHEN and CDR2 SYDVKM. CDR3 in amino acids: CASSFGRRAGNTIYF. Here the CDR3 DNA reads TGTGCCAGCAGTTTCGGACGGAGGGCTGGAAACACCATATATTTT. Full variable domain (missing parts from reference TRBV28 and TRBJ1-3): DVKVTQSSRYLVKRTGEKVFLECVQDMDHENMFWYRQDPGLGLRLIYFSYDVKMKEKGDIPEGYSVSREKKERFSLILESASTNQTSMYLCASSFGRRAGNTIYFGEGSWLTVV.

The chain uses TRBV5-1 and TRBJ2-5; perhaps TRBD2 as D (5 bases). CDR1 is SGHRS and CDR2 is YFSETQ in the germline V gene. Trimming left V 0 bases short and J 5 bases short, with 14 bases between. The CDR3 is 15 amino acids. The CDR3 loop reads CASSLDPSFGETQYF. The CDR3 DNA is TGCGCCAGCAGCTTGGACCCTAGCTTCGGGGAGACCCAGTACTTC.

The V call is TRBV7-9, the J call TRBJ1-2, with TRBD1 as a possible D gene (5 bases). This CDR3 is 15 amino acids long. Germline loops: CDR1 SEHNR, CDR2 FQNEAQ (reference sequence). Trimming shortened V by 5 bases and J by 5 bases, and 18 bases separated the two germline ends. CDR3 in DNA: TGTGCCAGCAGCCGAGGGTCAGAAGGGGTATATGGCTACACCTTC. Translated, it gives CASSRGSEGVYGYTF.

This chain connects TRBV20-1 to TRBJ1-4; no clear D. The CDR3 is 11 amino acids. V was pared by 3 bases and J by 7 bases, with 6 bases between. CDR1 DFQATT and CDR2 SNEGSKA come from the germline V gene (reference sequence). The CDR3 reads CSARTTEKLFF. Here the CDR3 DNA reads TGCAGTGCTAGGACAACTGAAAAACTGTTTTTT.

The chain has TRBV27 and TRBJ2-7; a possible D gene is TRBD2 (5 bases). The CDR3 totals 10 residues. The germline V gene has CDR1 MNHEY and CDR2 SMNVEV (reference sequence). V was pared by 8 bases and J by 8 bases, with 10 bases between. CDR3 protein: CASPGSKQYF. The CDR3 DNA follows: TGTGCCAGCCCGGGGTCCAAGCAGTACTTC.

This clone showed up many times. The J gene is TRBJ2-3, the V gene TRBV11-2, with D perhaps given as TRBD1 or TRBD2 (6 bases each). Trimming stripped 3 bases from V and 0 bases from J, with 10 bases between. CDR3 length equals 15 residues. The germline V gene encodes CDR1 SGHAT and CDR2 FQNNGV. The CDR3 spells CASSFWGASTDTQYF. CDR3 nucleotides: TGTGCCAGCAGCTTTTGGGGGGCGAGCACAGATACGCAGTATTTT.

With regard to this clone: The same CDR3 also results from other DNA sequences found in this sample. This chain joins TRBV4-1 and TRBJ2-3; D call uncertain. The CDR3 is 11 amino acids. The germline V gene has CDR1 MGHRA and CDR2 YSYEKL. Trimming stripped 1 base from V and 6 bases from J, with 2 bases between. The CDR3 DNA follows: TGCGCCAGCAGCCAAGGGGATACGCAGTATTTT. It is translated as CASSQGDTQYF.

The chain has TRBV30 and TRBJ1-1; no reliable D call. CDR1 and CDR2 (germline): GTSNPN, SVGIG (reference sequence). The V gene lost 4 bases and the J gene lost 0 bases, with 9 bases spanning the gap. The CDR3 covers 13 residues. The CDR3 spells CAWMPALNTEAFF. CDR3 sequence (DNA): TGTGCCTGGATGCCAGCACTGAACACTGAAGCTTTCTTT.

This clone appeared once. The V and J genes are TRBV10-3 and TRBJ2-4, with 7 bases fitting TRBD1. The germline V gene has CDR1 ENHRY and CDR2 SYGVKD. CDR3 length equals 17 residues. Losses at the gene ends were 1 base for V and 5 bases for J; bases not matched to a gene: 11. CDR3 nucleotides: TGTGCCATCAGTGAGTGGAAGACAGGGCACAAAGAAAACATTCAGTACTTC. Protein product: CAISEWKTGHKENIQYF.

The V and J genes are TRBV15 and TRBJ2-7, with 7 bases aligning to TRBD1. Trimming took 2 bases from V and 2 from J; bases not matched to a gene: 9. The CDR3 spans 16 residues. Germline V gene data show CDR1 as LNHNV and CDR2 as YYDKDF (reference sequence). The CDR3 loop is CATSRPQSRGPYEQYF. CDR3 nucleotides: TGTGCCACCAGCAGACCCCAGTCAAGGGGGCCCTACGAGCAGTACTTC.

In this sample, this clone turned up once. The rearrangement links TRBV27 to TRBJ1-1, with D unclear. V lost 2 bases and J lost 8, with 12 bases in between. The germline V gene has CDR1 MNHEY and CDR2 SMNVEV (reference sequence). The CDR3 contains 13 residues. CDR3 sequence: CASSLASGLEAFF. The CDR3 DNA reads as TGTGCCAGCAGTTTAGCATCGGGGTTAGAAGCTTTCTTT.